Described below is a single T cell receptor (beta chain) sequence and its context. Described time point: blood at routine non-recurrence follow-up after resection. Whole RNA was taken from tumor, nontumor lung or frozen PBMC; it was then sequenced unsorted. The study tagged each TCR cDNA molecule with a unique molecular identifier. From the 5' RACE reads, TCRdb called clonotypes with MiXCR, one entry per CDR3 protein. The sample holds under 150,000 distinct CDR3 sequences; 12% are singletons and the top ten take roughly 17%. This CDR3 is 18 amino acids long. The data were obtained in a study of spatial heterogeneity in lung cancer. In the study overall: The donors comprised around 76 untreated early-stage non-small cell lung cancer patients. Each distinct TCR and UMI combination averaged more than ten appearances in raw reads. Sequences of the beta chain were consistently detected in greater numbers than alpha-chain sequences.

This chain joins TRBV21-1 and TRBJ1-2; TRBD1 is the table's D call, not checked against the DNA. TRBV21-1 is reported as a pseudogene. The TCR comes from a male donor with early-stage non-small cell lung cancer. Source: PBMCs, taken at follow-up. The CDR3 bases are TGTGCCAGCAGTCCCTACTATCAACTGTCCTTAAATCGCTATGGCTACACCTTC. Residues: CASSPYYQLSLNRYGYTF.